The TCR beta chain under discussion was sequenced for a study of shared T cell receptors in the human thymus. The CDR3 covers 14 residues. The V segment lost 0 bases and the J segment 6 bases; nucleotides outside the gene matches: 4. The germline CDR1 and CDR2 sequences are LGHNA and YSLEER. The assay was immunoSEQ multiplex PCR, and TCRdb's table has in-frame clones only and misses some. The sample has some 640,000 clones; around 87% are singletons. These same records also appear under a second study, on human thymus T cells. That source notes: All donors were healthy Finnish infants who were undergoing corrective surgery to treat congenital heart defects. In corrective heart surgery, resections were taken, and these provided the thymus tissue. Repertoires sampled from thymus and blood appeared biased in V and J gene usage. Highly overlapping thymic repertoires in unrelated individuals were reported by related research.

The origin of this receptor is a boy less than two years old with a congenital heart defect. Sequenced: thymocytes. This chain links TRBV4-3 with TRBJ2-7; TRBD1 aligns across 8 bases. This CDR3 reads CASSQDKQGAEQYF. In DNA, the CDR3 is TGCGCCAGCAGCCAAGATAAGCAGGGGGCCGAGCAGTACTTC.